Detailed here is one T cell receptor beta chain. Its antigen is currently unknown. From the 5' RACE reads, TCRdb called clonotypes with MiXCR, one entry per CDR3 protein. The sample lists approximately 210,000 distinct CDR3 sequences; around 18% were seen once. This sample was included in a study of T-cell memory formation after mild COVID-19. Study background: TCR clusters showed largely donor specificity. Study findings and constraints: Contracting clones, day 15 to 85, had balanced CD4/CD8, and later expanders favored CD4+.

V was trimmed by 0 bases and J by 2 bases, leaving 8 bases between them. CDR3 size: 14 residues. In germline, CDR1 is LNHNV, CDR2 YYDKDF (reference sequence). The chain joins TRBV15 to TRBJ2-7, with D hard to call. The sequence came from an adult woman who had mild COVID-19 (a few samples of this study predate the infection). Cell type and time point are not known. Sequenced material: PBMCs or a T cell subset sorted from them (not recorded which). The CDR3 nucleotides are TGTGCCACCAGCAGAGAGGTCTCAGCCTACGAGCAGTACTTC. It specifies CATSREVSAYEQYF. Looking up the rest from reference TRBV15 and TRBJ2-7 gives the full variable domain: DAMVIQNPRYQVTQFGKPVTLSCSQTLNHNVMYWYQQKSSQAPKLLFHYYDKDFNNEADTPDNFQSRRPNTSFCFLDIRSPGLGDTAMYLCATSREVSAYEQYFGPGTRLTVT.